Detailed here is one T cell receptor (beta chain). What antigen it recognizes has not been identified. No clone much larger than this one lies a single base away; base qualities are absent. The immunoSEQ Assay, a bias-controlled multiplex PCR, was used to amplify TCRbeta CDR3 regions from genomic DNA. As for the authors' bioinformatics: Nucleated cell counts per sample were estimated from amplification of reference gene primers within the assay. To quantify the absolute abundance of each unique TCRbeta CDR3 rearrangement, sequence reads were collapsed and filtered. Productive Simpson clonality was computed per sample as the square root of Simpson's diversity index over productive rearrangements. Sourced from immuneACCESS, this table was stored by TCRdb with only in-frame sequences that have V and J called. A share of the clones is absent; for the studies checked, an unresolved V gene accounts for under half, and the remainder has no known explanation. For V, J and clone size, that table is used; D and trimming come from the DNA. The table for this sample lists about 190,000 clones; 90% of them were counted only once. The ten biggest clones cover about 0.66% of the sample.

From its cysteine to its phenylalanine, the CDR3 spans 15 amino acids. The sequence is cut down to CDR3 DNA, 45 bases in frame from base 1. V ends up 7 bases short and J 3 bases short, with an unmatched junction base count of 9. The germline V gene yields SGHRS for CDR1 and YFSETQ for CDR2. Collaborating institutions collected whole blood in K2EDTA tubes following their own protocols. For TCRbeta analysis, collaborators shipped samples in one of three forms: frozen whole blood, isolated PBMCs, or DNA extracted from either of those sample types. This record comes from a study of blood T cell repertoires in COVID-19 (dated by TCRdb to the early 2020s). For context, the study as a whole: Samples from collaborators originated in the United States, Italy and Spain and spanned both the acute and convalescent phases of COVID-19. The material from the prospective study consisted of cDNA or gDNA derived from T cells, B-cell-depleted T cells, or PBMCs. Deeply sampled blood TCRbeta repertoires from subjects exposed to, actively infected with, or recovered from COVID-19 were included in the dataset. A freely available public database, intended as a resource for researchers studying the immune response to SARS-CoV-2, is where the repertoires were released. Samples came from the ongoing ImmuneRACE study (first 160 participants) plus 1,254 subjects from 6 global collaborators. The sample metadata nearly always contained a de-identified subject ID, COVID-19 status, age in years and sex. Where available, HLA class I and class II types were obtained from metadata supplied by the sample provider rather than from assay-based typing. Points the paper makes about the study in general: How much clinical and demographic metadata was included differed by source and by participant, and the metadata was provided uncurated.

The chain is encoded by TRBV5-1 joined to TRBJ2-7; 11 bases in between match TRBD2. This TCR came from a man aged 45-65 years with acute or convalescent COVID-19. The sequenced sample consisted of peripheral blood. This receptor carries the CDR3 CASGRSGLADYEQYF. The nucleotide sequence is TGCGCCAGCGGCCGTTCGGGACTAGCGGACTACGAGCAGTACTTC.